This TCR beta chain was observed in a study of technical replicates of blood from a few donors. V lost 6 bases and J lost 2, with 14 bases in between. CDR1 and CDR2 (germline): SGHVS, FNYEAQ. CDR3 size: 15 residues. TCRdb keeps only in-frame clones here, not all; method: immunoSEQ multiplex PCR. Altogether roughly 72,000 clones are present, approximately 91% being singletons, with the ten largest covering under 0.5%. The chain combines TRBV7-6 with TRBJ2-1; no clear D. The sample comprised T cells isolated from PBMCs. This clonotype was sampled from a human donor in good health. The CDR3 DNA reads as TGTGCCAGCAGTTTCGGGTTGTCGGCCTACAATGAGCAGTTCTTC. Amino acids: CASSFGLSAYNEQFF.